A selection of T cell receptor beta chains follows, all from one sample in a study of OX40 agonist ivuxolimab in advanced cancers. The data were produced by immunoSEQ multiplex PCR, yet TCRdb's version contains in-frame clones alone and is incomplete. Among about 63,000 clones listed, approximately 92% were seen once. Sequencing used CD4+ or CD8+ T cells sorted from blood, obtained in a trial of the OX40 agonist ivuxolimab. Source of these receptors: an adult with an advanced solid tumor such as melanoma, head and neck, liver or kidney cancer. The conserved cysteine and the conserved F or W are not part of the CDR3 here. Size values are once, few and many counts, or a class for expanded clones, and some rows have none.

len: 13
v_gene: TRBV9
abundance: once
CDR3aa: ASSVEPGRVYEQY

len: 11
v_gene: TRBV5-1
abundance: -
CDR3aa: ASSFGGDQPQH

len: 11
v_gene: TRBV2
abundance: -
CDR3aa: ASSRDSNQPQH

len: 11
v_gene: TRBV2
abundance: -
CDR3aa: ASRKDSFQPQH

len: 12
v_gene: TRBV28
abundance: -
CDR3aa: ASSPGPRRPEQY

len: 13
v_gene: TRBV5-6
abundance: -
CDR3aa: ASKIGRVRGYEQY

len: 11
v_gene: TRBV7-6
abundance: -
CDR3aa: ASSLAGLNEQF

len: 12
v_gene: TRBV7-9
abundance: -
CDR3aa: ASRETGSGNTIY

len: 12
v_gene: TRBV2
abundance: -
CDR3aa: ASSESGRDTEAF

len: 11
v_gene: TRBV6-1
abundance: once
CDR3aa: ASSEARAQPQH

len: 14
v_gene: TRBV27
abundance: -
CDR3aa: ASSLSKGGGNQPQH

len: 12
v_gene: TRBV2
abundance: once
CDR3aa: ASSEDRRSYEQY

len: 12
v_gene: TRBV5-5
abundance: -
CDR3aa: ASSAQGTRSEQY

len: 13
v_gene: TRBV7-3
abundance: -
CDR3aa: ASSRPRGDPYEQY

len: 13
v_gene: TRBV2
abundance: -
CDR3aa: ASRTRTATNYGYT

len: 10
v_gene: TRBV29-1
abundance: -
CDR3aa: SVVINLYEQY

len: 13
v_gene: TRBV29-1
abundance: once
CDR3aa: SVVGLAGELDTQY

len: 13
v_gene: TRBV9
abundance: -
CDR3aa: ASSVDTSGRDTQY

len: 12
v_gene: TRBV6-6
abundance: -
CDR3aa: ASSPTGEGYGYT

len: 12
v_gene: TRBV7-2
abundance: -
CDR3aa: ASSLGGRQNIQY

len: 14
v_gene: TRBV5-1
abundance: -
CDR3aa: ASQSGLRDTNYGYT

len: 12
v_gene: TRBV7-2
abundance: -
CDR3aa: ASSDRGGNQPQH

len: 12
v_gene: TRBV15
abundance: once
CDR3aa: ATSGEGWNTEAF

len: 11
v_gene: TRBV5-1
abundance: -
CDR3aa: ASSLTSGEGEY

len: 13
v_gene: TRBV5-1
abundance: -
CDR3aa: ASSVIGQGNTEAF

len: 12
v_gene: TRBV6-5
abundance: -
CDR3aa: ASSHRGALYEQY

len: 11
v_gene: TRBV7-9
abundance: once
CDR3aa: ASSSARGYGYT

len: 12
v_gene: TRBV2
abundance: few
CDR3aa: ASSEQGGLETQY

len: 14
v_gene: TRBV7-6
abundance: -
CDR3aa: ASSSSRGSSYNEQF

len: 13
v_gene: TRBV5-1
abundance: -
CDR3aa: ASSLEFDSYYGYT

len: 12
v_gene: TRBV15
abundance: -
CDR3aa: ATSREWRGDEQF

len: 14
v_gene: TRBV19
abundance: -
CDR3aa: ASRSPGGSGSEKLF

len: 13
v_gene: TRBV4-1
abundance: -
CDR3aa: ASSQDLGVGETQY

len: 9
v_gene: TRBV2
abundance: -
CDR3aa: ASKREYEQY

len: 13
v_gene: TRBV7-8
abundance: -
CDR3aa: ASSPRRASSYEQY

len: 11
v_gene: TRBV28
abundance: -
CDR3aa: ASSFDRSETQY

len: 14
v_gene: TRBV2
abundance: -
CDR3aa: ASSEETSFFTDTQY

len: 13
v_gene: TRBV18
abundance: -
CDR3aa: ASSPWTGTDTEAF

len: 14
v_gene: TRBV19
abundance: -
CDR3aa: ASSILGRRVFQPQH

len: 11
v_gene: TRBV19
abundance: -
CDR3aa: ASSIDSGETQY

len: 10
v_gene: TRBV5-4
abundance: once
CDR3aa: ASSLGPTEAF

len: 12
v_gene: TRBV7-2
abundance: -
CDR3aa: ASSLESSVDEQY

len: 11
v_gene: TRBV29-1
abundance: once
CDR3aa: SVEGRGRDEQF

len: 12
v_gene: TRBV11-2
abundance: few
CDR3aa: ASSLGHSPAGYT

len: 14
v_gene: TRBV5-1
abundance: -
CDR3aa: ASSPMGPGITYEQY

len: 12
v_gene: TRBV6-5
abundance: -
CDR3aa: ASSLREPTGEQY

len: 17
v_gene: TRBV7-2
abundance: -
CDR3aa: ASSPTSGRVSASTDTQY

len: 13
v_gene: TRBV2
abundance: -
CDR3aa: ASSGLRQGVNGYT

len: 12
v_gene: TRBV7-2
abundance: many
CDR3aa: ASSPGAANTEAF

len: 12
v_gene: TRBV9
abundance: -
CDR3aa: ASSVSGGYNEQF